What follows are 27 T cell receptor beta chains derived from one specimen sequenced in a study of T cell changes during pregnancy in multiple sclerosis. Method: immunoSEQ multiplex PCR; TCRdb's copy keeps in-frame clones and lacks some. The sample carries 70,000 to 95,000 clones, roughly 91% recorded once. The sample here was peripheral blood, taken in the first trimester of pregnancy. These receptor sequences come from a female donor with multiple sclerosis, enrolled in a pregnancy study.

The chain is built from TRBV10-3 and TRBJ2-1, with 9 nucleotides matching TRBD2. The germline V gene has CDR1 ENHRY and CDR2 SYGVKD. V dropped 2 bases and J dropped 8; count of bases not matched to a gene: 13. The CDR3 is 17 amino acids. The CDR3 reads CAISERAEGLARHEQFF. CDR3 nucleotides: TGTGCCATCAGTGAGAGGGCGGAGGGACTAGCCCGACATGAGCAGTTCTTC.

The sample holds many counts of this clone. The chain employs TRBV19 and TRBJ1-6; TRBD1 is a possible D gene (6 bases). Germline CDR1 reads LNHDA; CDR2 reads SQIVND (reference sequence). Trimming took off 5 bases at V and 2 bases at J, with 13 bases between the two ends. The CDR3 is 16 amino acids. CDR3 sequence (DNA): TGTGCCAGTAGTTTTACAGGGATCACCTATAATTCACCCCTCCACTTT. Translation: CASSFTGITYNSPLHF.

The chain employs TRBV2 and TRBJ2-3; TRBD2 aligns across 9 bases. This CDR3 region has 15 residues. Unmatched junction bases numbered 7, after V lost 5 bases and J lost 4 bases. Germline V gene sequence: CDR1 SNHLY, CDR2 FYNNEI. CDR3 region: CASSLRGGRADTQYF. CDR3 DNA: TGTGCCAGCAGTTTGCGGGGGGGGAGGGCAGATACGCAGTATTTT.

V gene TRBV6-5 combines with J gene TRBJ2-7; D unclear. V lost 5 bases, J lost 0 bases, and 14 bases lay in between. Germline-derived CDR1 and CDR2 are MNHEY and SVGAGI. This CDR3 is 15 amino acids long. The CDR3 loop is CASSAQALSSYEQYF. Written as DNA, the CDR3 is TGTGCCAGCAGTGCCCAGGCCTTGAGCTCCTACGAGCAGTACTTC.

V and J are TRBV5-8 and TRBJ2-7, with 9 bases identical to TRBD2. Germline V gene sequence: CDR1 SGHTS, CDR2 YDEGEE. V shed 7 bases, J shed 7 bases, and the junction held 15 bases outside the gene matches. The CDR3 covers 15 residues. CDR3 sequence reads: CASRGSGGLLEEQYF. For the CDR3, the DNA is TGTGCCAGCCGGGGGAGCGGGGGGCTCCTTGAGGAGCAGTACTTC.

This clone was observed a single time. The V and J genes are TRBV30 and TRBJ2-3; the match to TRBD2 covers 7 bases. Germline V lookup: CDR1 GTSNPN, CDR2 SVGIG (reference sequence). Unmatched junction bases numbered 11, after V lost 3 bases and J lost 11 bases. This CDR3 spans 13 amino acids. The CDR3 sequence: CAWRPTSEGWQYF. The DNA for the CDR3 is TGTGCCTGGAGGCCAACTAGCGAAGGGTGGCAGTATTTT. Full variable domain (missing parts from reference TRBV30 and TRBJ2-3): SQTIHQWPATLVQPVGSPLSLECTVEGTSNPNLYWYRQAAGRGLQLLFYSVGIGQISSEVPQNLSASRPQDRQFILSSKKLLLSDSGFYLCAWRPTSEGWQYFGPGTRLTVL.

This chain connects TRBV9 to TRBJ2-2; TRBD2 might be the D (6 bases). This CDR3 comprises 13 residues. The V gene's germline CDR1 is SGDLS and CDR2 YYNGEE. V lost 3 bases, J lost 4 bases, and 7 bases lay in between. CDR3 amino acids: CASSERVTGELFF. CDR3 bases: TGTGCCAGCAGCGAGCGGGTCACCGGGGAGCTGTTTTTT.

A single count supports this clone. The V call is TRBV6-5, the J call TRBJ2-3; D may be TRBD2 (7 bases). The CDR3 totals 15 residues. V lost 5 bases to trimming and J lost 6 bases, with 18 bases between them. Germline V gene lookup returns CDR1 MNHEY and CDR2 SVGAGI. Here the CDR3 DNA reads TGTGCCAGCAGTCCCTCGGGGGGCGGCGCGGATACGCAGTATTTT. It encodes CASSPSGGGADTQYF.

V usage is TRBV20-1 and J usage is TRBJ2-7; maybe TRBD2 (5 bases). Trimming pared 7 bases from V and 3 bases from J, leaving 10 bases between. The CDR3 is 11 residues long. Germline V CDR1 and CDR2: DFQATT, SNEGSKA (reference sequence). CDR3 residues: CSVAQLYEQYF. Here the CDR3 DNA reads TGCAGTGTAGCGCAGCTCTACGAGCAGTACTTC.

V usage is TRBV6-5 and J usage is TRBJ1-4; D is undetermined. The CDR3 loop spans 13 amino acids. Germline V gives CDR1 MNHEY, CDR2 SVGAGI. V shed 2 bases and J shed 6 bases, with 7 bases lying between them. CDR3 DNA: TGTGCCAGCAGTTACAGCACCCATGAAAAACTGTTTTTT. Its translation: CASSYSTHEKLFF.

The CDR3 loop reads CASSMWRQGGGTQYF. The CDR3 DNA sequence: TGTGCCAGTAGTATGTGGAGACAGGGAGGTGGGACCCAGTACTTC. This chain links TRBV19 with TRBJ2-5; possible D gene TRBD1, 7 bases. The CDR3 is 15 residues long. Trimming cost V 3 bases and J 7 bases, with 18 bases left between them. CDR1 LNHDA and CDR2 SQIVND come from the germline V gene (reference sequence). The variable domain in full, with the rest retrieved from reference TRBV19 and TRBJ2-5, is DGGITQSPKYLFRKEGQNVTLSCEQNLNHDAMYWYRQDPGQGLRLIYYSQIVNDFQKGDIAEGYSVSREKKESFPLTVTSAQKNPTAFYLCASSMWRQGGGTQYFGPGTRLLVL.

The V and J genes are TRBV6-1 and TRBJ2-7, with a weak D call TRBD1 (6 bases). Trimming removed 4 bases from V and 3 bases from J, with 13 bases in between. This CDR3 spans 14 amino acids. Germline CDR1 is MNHNS and CDR2 is SASEGT. In DNA, the CDR3 is TGTGCCAGCAGTGCAGGGACACCCAGCTACGAGCAGTACTTC. This translates into CASSAGTPSYEQYF.

This clone came up a few times. CDR3 nucleotides: TGTGCCAGTACACAGGGAAAGTGGGGATACGAGCAGTACTTC. Encoded protein: CASTQGKWGYEQYF. V gene TRBV19 combines with J gene TRBJ2-7, with a weak D call TRBD1 (6 bases). Germline CDR1 reads LNHDA; CDR2 reads SQIVND (reference sequence). The CDR3 loop spans 14 amino acids. The ends were cut back, 7 bases at V and 4 bases at J, with 17 bases in the middle.

This chain links TRBV13 with TRBJ2-7; TRBD2 might be the D (5 bases). The CDR3 is 13 amino acids. In germline, CDR1 is PRHDT, CDR2 FYEKMQ (reference sequence). Trimming left V 3 bases short and J 2 bases short, with 8 bases between. This CDR3 reads CASSFSGTYEQYF. In DNA, the CDR3 is TGTGCCAGCAGCTTTTCGGGGACCTACGAGCAGTACTTC. Supplemented by reference TRBV13 and TRBJ2-7, the full variable domain reads AAGVIQSPRHLIKEKRETATLKCYPIPRHDTVYWYQQGPGQDPQFLISFYEKMQSDKGSIPDRFSAQQFSDYHSELNMSSLELGDSALYFCASSFSGTYEQYFGPGTRLTVT.

The rearrangement joins TRBV29-1 to TRBJ1-2; D unresolved. This CDR3 is built from 13 residues. Trimming took 4 bases from V and 8 from J, leaving 17 bases between them. Per germline, CDR1 SQVTM and CDR2 ANQGSEA. The CDR3 reads CSVVNSGPGGYTF. CDR3 in DNA: TGCAGCGTTGTGAATAGTGGGCCTGGGGGCTACACCTTC.

The rearrangement uses TRBV18 and TRBJ2-7, with 10 positions matching TRBD1. Germline CDR1 is KGHSH and CDR2 is LQKENI. Trimming cost V 3 bases and J 6 bases; bases outside gene matches: 8. The CDR3 contains 15 residues. DNA of the CDR3: TGTGCCAGCTCACCCTCTTCGACAGGGGGCGGCGAGCAGTACTTC. It is translated as CASSPSSTGGGEQYF.

The V call is TRBV25-1, the J call TRBJ2-1, with D perhaps TRBD2 (7 bases). Trimming took off 5 bases at V and 1 base at J, with 18 bases between the two ends. The CDR3 totals 17 residues. Germline values: CDR1 MGHDK, CDR2 SYGVNS. DNA for the CDR3: TGTGCCAGCAGTCCAAGGAGGGGGGGCCGTTCCTACAATGAGCAGTTCTTC. Its protein is CASSPRRGGRSYNEQFF.

The chain couples TRBV7-2 to TRBJ1-2; a possible D gene is TRBD1 (6 bases). V lost 1 base, J lost 4 bases, and 13 bases lay in between. This CDR3 has 15 residues. Germline CDR1 reads SGHTA; CDR2 reads FQGNSA. The CDR3 loop is CASSLEDSYGYGYTF. The CDR3 nucleotides are TGTGCCAGCAGCTTAGAGGACAGTTACGGCTATGGCTACACCTTC.

The CDR3 DNA sequence: TGTGCCAGCAGTGATCAGGTGGGAGCGGGACAGGGGACCTATGGCTACACCTTC. It specifies CASSDQVGAGQGTYGYTF. The V and J genes are TRBV25-1 and TRBJ1-2; 10 nucleotides match TRBD1. With V trimmed by 3 bases and J by 4 bases, 14 bases remained unmatched. In germline, CDR1 is MGHDK, CDR2 SYGVNS. CDR3 length equals 18 residues.

This rearrangement joins TRBV7-9 to TRBJ2-7; perhaps TRBD1 as D (6 bases). CDR1 SEHNR and CDR2 FQNEAQ come from the germline V gene (reference sequence). The CDR3 length is 15 residues. Trimming shortened V by 5 bases and J by 0 bases, and 14 bases separated the two germline ends. The CDR3 sequence: CASSRGTRDSYEQYF. The CDR3 coding sequence is TGTGCCAGCAGCCGTGGGACACGGGACTCCTACGAGCAGTACTTC. The full variable domain, its missing parts supplied by reference TRBV7-9 and TRBJ2-7, is DTGVSQNPRHKITKRGQNVTFRCDPISEHNRLYWYRQTLGQGPEFLTYFQNEAQLEKSRLLSDRFSAERPKGSFSTLEIQRTEQGDSAMYLCASSRGTRDSYEQYFGPGTRLTVT.

V and J are TRBV13 and TRBJ1-5, with D possibly matching TRBD1 (5 bases). The length of the CDR3 is 16 residues. V was trimmed by 1 base and J by 1 base, leaving 11 bases between them. Germline loops: CDR1 PRHDT, CDR2 FYEKMQ (reference sequence). CDR3 loop: CASSLAMGGSNQPQHF. As DNA, the CDR3 is TGTGCCAGCAGCTTAGCGATGGGGGGAAGCAATCAGCCCCAGCATTTT.

V usage is TRBV4-1 and J usage is TRBJ1-5; possible D gene TRBD1, 6 bases. CDR1 is MGHRA and CDR2 is YSYEKL in the germline V gene. This CDR3 spans 15 amino acids. Trimming removed 1 base from V and 4 bases from J, with 11 bases in between. CDR3 sequence: CASSQVGARNQPQHF. CDR3 bases: TGCGCCAGCAGCCAAGTGGGGGCCCGTAATCAGCCCCAGCATTTT.

The chain carries TRBV7-9 and TRBJ2-1; weak D call: TRBD2 (5 bases). The CDR3 extends over 13 amino acids. V lost 4 bases, J lost 6 bases, and 10 bases lay in between. CDR1 is SEHNR and CDR2 is FQNEAQ in the germline V gene (reference sequence). The CDR3: CASSSPSFNEQFF. CDR3 bases: TGTGCCAGCAGCTCTCCTAGCTTCAATGAGCAGTTCTTC.

The J gene is TRBJ1-4, the V gene TRBV9; D gene uncertain. Germline-derived CDR1 and CDR2 are SGDLS and YYNGEE. The CDR3 has 16 residues. V lost 3 bases and J lost 0, with 12 bases in between. The CDR3 DNA is TGTGCCAGCAGCGCCGACATAGGAACAACTAATGAAAAACTGTTTTTT. This codes for CASSADIGTTNEKLFF.

The J gene is TRBJ1-6, the V gene TRBV30; D uncertain. Trimming left V 5 bases short and J 6 bases short, with 11 bases between. Germline assignment: CDR1 GTSNPN and CDR2 SVGIG (reference sequence). This CDR3 has 13 amino acids. CDR3 in amino acids: CAWASGLNSPLHF. CDR3 nucleotide sequence: TGTGCCTGGGCCTCCGGACTTAATTCACCCCTCCACTTT.

J is TRBJ1-6 and V is TRBV7-8; D is possibly TRBD1 (5 bases). Trimming pared 7 bases from V and 4 bases from J, leaving 17 bases between. This CDR3 is built from 16 residues. Germline-derived CDR1 and CDR2 are SGHVS and FQNEAQ. The CDR3 DNA reads as TGTGCCAGCACCCTAGGGCCGGGACTTTATAATTCACCCCTCCACTTT. Protein product: CASTLGPGLYNSPLHF.

The genes are TRBV10-3 and TRBJ1-1; D might be TRBD1 (5 bases). From germline, CDR1 is ENHRY and CDR2 SYGVKD. There are 16 residues in the CDR3. V lost 3 bases and J lost 4, with 18 bases in between. CDR3 nucleotides: TGTGCCATCAGTGATAAGGGGCTGGTTAGCAGCACTGAAGCTTTCTTT. Amino acids: CAISDKGLVSSTEAFF.